The rows below give T cell receptor beta chains drawn from one sample of a study of molecular identifiers for immune sequencing clone quantification. One entry per CDR3 protein, called by TCRdb with MiXCR from the PCR reads. The data show a few hundred thousand distinct CDR3 sequences, about 21% seen once. Sequencing input: naive CD8+ T cells from blood, with Jurkat cell RNA spiked in. Receptor source: a human donor in good health. Some libraries in this study had Jurkat cell RNA spiked in. CDR3s include the opening cysteine and the closing phenylalanine or tryptophan. Fields, in order: CDR3 protein, CDR3 DNA, V gene, D gene, clone size, J gene. The D gene is left open where the match is weak. Some rows mark clone size as missing; the rest say once, few, many or name a class of expanded clone.

CDR3aa: CASSLAGRDASGPTTDTQYF
CDR3nt: TGTGCCAGCAGTTTAGCGGGGAGAGACGCTAGCGGACCCACCACAGATACGCAGTATTTT
v_gene: TRBV27
d_gene: TRBD2
abundance: .
j_gene: TRBJ2-3

CDR3aa: CASSPRRRADTQYF
CDR3nt: TGTGCCAGCAGTCCCCGGCGGCGGGCAGATACGCAGTATTTT
v_gene: TRBV12-3/TRBV12-4
d_gene: .
abundance: few
j_gene: TRBJ2-3

CDR3aa: CASSLRSAGKAETQYF
CDR3nt: TGTGCCAGCAGCTTAAGATCAGCGGGGAAGGCAGAGACCCAGTACTTC
v_gene: TRBV7-6
d_gene: TRBD2
abundance: many
j_gene: TRBJ2-5

CDR3aa: CASTNTNEQFF
CDR3nt: TGTGCCAGCACTAACACGAATGAGCAGTTCTTC
v_gene: TRBV6-6
d_gene: .
abundance: .
j_gene: TRBJ2-1

CDR3aa: CASSPTVFPEQYF
CDR3nt: TGTGCCAGCAGCCCTACGGTATTTCCGGAGCAGTACTTC
v_gene: TRBV28
d_gene: .
abundance: many
j_gene: TRBJ2-7

CDR3aa: CASSPRVTEAFF
CDR3nt: TGTGCCAGCAGTCCGAGGGTCACTGAAGCTTTCTTT
v_gene: TRBV6-6
d_gene: .
abundance: many
j_gene: TRBJ1-1

CDR3aa: CSVRIVGGIAYEQYF
CDR3nt: TGCAGCGTGAGGATAGTGGGGGGCATCGCCTACGAGCAGTACTTC
v_gene: TRBV29-1
d_gene: .
abundance: many
j_gene: TRBJ2-7

CDR3aa: CASSYESNYGYTF
CDR3nt: TGTGCCAGCAGTTACGAGAGTAACTATGGCTACACCTTC
v_gene: TRBV6-2/TRBV6-3
d_gene: .
abundance: .
j_gene: TRBJ1-2

CDR3aa: CASSQDLGAGVVEKLFF
CDR3nt: TGCGCCAGCAGCCAAGATCTGGGGGCCGGGGTAGTTGAAAAACTGTTTTTT
v_gene: TRBV4-3
d_gene: .
abundance: few
j_gene: TRBJ1-4

CDR3aa: CASSSVGGAGTEAFF
CDR3nt: TGTGCCAGCAGCTCGGTAGGGGGGGCAGGTACTGAAGCTTTCTTT
v_gene: TRBV5-3
d_gene: .
abundance: .
j_gene: TRBJ1-1

CDR3aa: CASSPATGETQYF
CDR3nt: TGTGCCAGCAGCCCAGCTACAGGGGAGACCCAGTACTTC
v_gene: TRBV11-3
d_gene: .
abundance: many
j_gene: TRBJ2-5

CDR3aa: CASSLEVRLTEAFF
CDR3nt: TGTGCCAGCAGCTTAGAGGTCAGATTAACTGAAGCTTTCTTT
v_gene: TRBV7-2
d_gene: .
abundance: many
j_gene: TRBJ1-1

CDR3aa: CASSLVSGGTEAFF
CDR3nt: TGTGCCAGCAGCTTAGTTTCAGGGGGCACTGAAGCTTTCTTT
v_gene: TRBV7-9
d_gene: TRBD1
abundance: many
j_gene: TRBJ1-1

CDR3aa: CAYRQGSTEAFF
CDR3nt: TGTGCCTATAGGCAGGGGAGCACTGAAGCTTTCTTT
v_gene: TRBV30
d_gene: .
abundance: few
j_gene: TRBJ1-1

CDR3aa: CASSIDSGAPTLVTGELFF
CDR3nt: TGTGCCAGCAGCATCGACAGCGGAGCGCCAACCCTGGTGACCGGGGAGCTGTTTTTT
v_gene: TRBV7-9
d_gene: .
abundance: .
j_gene: TRBJ2-2

CDR3aa: CASSFQGGNYGYTF
CDR3nt: TGTGCCAGCAGTTTTCAGGGAGGCAACTATGGCTACACCTTC
v_gene: TRBV12-3/TRBV12-4
d_gene: .
abundance: many
j_gene: TRBJ1-2

CDR3aa: CASWPAVSTYEQYF
CDR3nt: TGTGCCAGTTGGCCGGCAGTATCGACTTACGAGCAGTACTTC
v_gene: TRBV27
d_gene: .
abundance: many
j_gene: TRBJ2-7

CDR3aa: CASSPWGGGALETQYF
CDR3nt: TGCGCCAGCAGCCCCTGGGGCGGGGGAGCTCTGGAGACCCAGTACTTC
v_gene: TRBV5-1
d_gene: TRBD2
abundance: .
j_gene: TRBJ2-5

CDR3aa: CASSLTEGWVEEQYF
CDR3nt: TGTGCCAGCAGCCTGACCGAGGGATGGGTTGAAGAGCAGTACTTC
v_gene: TRBV7-9
d_gene: .
abundance: many
j_gene: TRBJ2-7

CDR3aa: CASSEFLYEQYF
CDR3nt: TGTGCCAGCAGTGAATTCTTATACGAGCAGTACTTC
v_gene: TRBV25-1
d_gene: .
abundance: .
j_gene: TRBJ2-7

CDR3aa: CASSTALGAVDEKRFF
CDR3nt: TGTGCCAGTAGTACCGCCTTGGGGGCGGTGGATGAAAAACGGTTTTTT
v_gene: TRBV19
d_gene: .
abundance: .
j_gene: TRBJ1-4

CDR3aa: CASSVRADGYTEAFF
CDR3nt: TGTGCCAGCAGTGTCAGGGCGGACGGGTACACTGAAGCTTTCTTT
v_gene: TRBV25-1
d_gene: .
abundance: few
j_gene: TRBJ1-1

CDR3aa: CSVELGGRAEAFF
CDR3nt: TGCAGCGTTGAGCTAGGGGGGAGGGCTGAAGCTTTCTTT
v_gene: TRBV29-1
d_gene: .
abundance: many
j_gene: TRBJ1-1

CDR3aa: CASSQELGREVDTQYF
CDR3nt: TGTGCCAGCAGCCAAGAGCTGGGCCGGGAAGTGGATACGCAGTATTTT
v_gene: TRBV4-2
d_gene: .
abundance: many
j_gene: TRBJ2-3

CDR3aa: CASSERGMDSGQPQHF
CDR3nt: TGTGCCAGCAGTGAGAGAGGGATGGACAGCGGGCAGCCCCAGCATTTT
v_gene: TRBV6-1
d_gene: .
abundance: few
j_gene: TRBJ1-5

CDR3aa: CSAGGGVNTGELFF
CDR3nt: TGCAGCGCTGGCGGAGGGGTGAACACCGGGGAGCTGTTTTTT
v_gene: TRBV29-1
d_gene: .
abundance: many
j_gene: TRBJ2-2

CDR3aa: CASSYFAASNTEAFF
CDR3nt: TGTGCCAGCAGTTACTTCGCAGCCTCGAACACTGAAGCTTTCTTT
v_gene: TRBV6-5
d_gene: .
abundance: many
j_gene: TRBJ1-1